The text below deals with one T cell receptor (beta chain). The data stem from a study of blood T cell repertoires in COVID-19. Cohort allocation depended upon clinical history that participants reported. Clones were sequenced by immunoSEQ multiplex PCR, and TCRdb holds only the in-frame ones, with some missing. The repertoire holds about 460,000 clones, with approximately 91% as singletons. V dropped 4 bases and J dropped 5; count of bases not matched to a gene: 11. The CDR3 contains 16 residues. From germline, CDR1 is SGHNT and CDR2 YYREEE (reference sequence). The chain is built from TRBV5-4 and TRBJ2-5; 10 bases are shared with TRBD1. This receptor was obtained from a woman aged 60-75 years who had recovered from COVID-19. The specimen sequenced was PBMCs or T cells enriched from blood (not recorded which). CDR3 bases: TGTGCCAGCAGCCTATCAGCCGGGACAGGGGACGAGACCCAGTACTTC. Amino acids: CASSLSAGTGDETQYF.